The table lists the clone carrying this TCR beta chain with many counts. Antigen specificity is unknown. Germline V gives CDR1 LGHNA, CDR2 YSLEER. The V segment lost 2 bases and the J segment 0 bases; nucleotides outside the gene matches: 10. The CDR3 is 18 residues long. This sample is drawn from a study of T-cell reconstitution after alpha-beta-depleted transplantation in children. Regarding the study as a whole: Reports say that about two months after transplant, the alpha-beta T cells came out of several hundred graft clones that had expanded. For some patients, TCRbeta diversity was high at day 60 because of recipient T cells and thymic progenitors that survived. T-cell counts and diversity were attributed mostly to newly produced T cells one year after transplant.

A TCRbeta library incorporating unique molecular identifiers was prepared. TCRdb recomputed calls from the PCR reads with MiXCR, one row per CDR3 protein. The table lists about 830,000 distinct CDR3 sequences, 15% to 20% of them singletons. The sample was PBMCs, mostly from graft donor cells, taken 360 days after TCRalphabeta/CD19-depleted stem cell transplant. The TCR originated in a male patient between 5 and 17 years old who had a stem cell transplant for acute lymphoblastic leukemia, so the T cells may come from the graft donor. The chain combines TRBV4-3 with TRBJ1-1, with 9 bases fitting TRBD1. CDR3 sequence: CASSQRSGQGYMNTEAFF. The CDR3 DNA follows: TGCGCCAGCAGCCAACGGTCGGGACAGGGTTACATGAACACTGAAGCTTTCTTT.